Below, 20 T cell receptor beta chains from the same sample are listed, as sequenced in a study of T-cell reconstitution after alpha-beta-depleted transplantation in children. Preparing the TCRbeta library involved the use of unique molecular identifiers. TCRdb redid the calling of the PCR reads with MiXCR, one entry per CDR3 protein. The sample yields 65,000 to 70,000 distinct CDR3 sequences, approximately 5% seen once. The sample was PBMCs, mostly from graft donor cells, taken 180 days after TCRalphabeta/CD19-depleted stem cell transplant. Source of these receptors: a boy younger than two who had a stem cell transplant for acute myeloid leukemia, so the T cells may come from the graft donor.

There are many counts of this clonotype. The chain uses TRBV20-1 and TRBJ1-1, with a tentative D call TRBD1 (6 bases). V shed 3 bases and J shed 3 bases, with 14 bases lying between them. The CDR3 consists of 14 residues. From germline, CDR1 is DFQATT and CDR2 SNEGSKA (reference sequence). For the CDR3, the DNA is TGCAGTGCTAGGGGGGGGGGCACGGACACTGAAGCTTTCTTT. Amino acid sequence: CSARGGGTDTEAFF.

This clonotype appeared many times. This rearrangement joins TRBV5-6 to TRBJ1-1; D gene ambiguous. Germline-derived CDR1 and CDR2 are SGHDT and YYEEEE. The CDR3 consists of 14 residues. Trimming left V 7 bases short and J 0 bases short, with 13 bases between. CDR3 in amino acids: CASLTRQMNTEAFF. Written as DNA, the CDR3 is TGTGCCAGCCTAACGAGGCAAATGAACACTGAAGCTTTCTTT.

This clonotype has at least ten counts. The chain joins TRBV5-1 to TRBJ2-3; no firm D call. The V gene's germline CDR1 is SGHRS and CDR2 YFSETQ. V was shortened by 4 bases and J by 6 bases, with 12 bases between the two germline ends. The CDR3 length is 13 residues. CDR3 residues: CASSPVRRDTQYF. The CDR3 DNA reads TGCGCCAGCAGCCCGGTTCGAAGGGATACGCAGTATTTT.

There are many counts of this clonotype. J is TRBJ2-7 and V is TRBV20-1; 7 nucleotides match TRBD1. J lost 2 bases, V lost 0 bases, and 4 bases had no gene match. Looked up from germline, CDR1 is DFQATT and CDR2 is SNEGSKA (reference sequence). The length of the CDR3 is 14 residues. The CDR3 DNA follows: TGCAGTGCTAGAGACCGGGACAGCCCCTACGAGCAGTACGTC. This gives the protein CSARDRDSPYEQYV.

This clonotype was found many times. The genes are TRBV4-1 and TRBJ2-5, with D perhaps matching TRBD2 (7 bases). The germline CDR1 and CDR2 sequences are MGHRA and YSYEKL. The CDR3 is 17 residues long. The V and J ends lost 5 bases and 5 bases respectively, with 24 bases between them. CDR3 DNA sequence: TGCGCCAGCAGCTCAAACCCCCGGGGGGCCGTCGGGGAGACCCAGTACTTC. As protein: CASSSNPRGAVGETQYF.

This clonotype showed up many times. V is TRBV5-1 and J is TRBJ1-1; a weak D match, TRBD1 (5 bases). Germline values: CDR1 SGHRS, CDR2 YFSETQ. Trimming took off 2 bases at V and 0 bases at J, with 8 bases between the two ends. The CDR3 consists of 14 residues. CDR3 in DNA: TGCGCCAGCAGCTTCGCAGGGTTGAACACTGAAGCTTTCTTT. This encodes CASSFAGLNTEAFF.

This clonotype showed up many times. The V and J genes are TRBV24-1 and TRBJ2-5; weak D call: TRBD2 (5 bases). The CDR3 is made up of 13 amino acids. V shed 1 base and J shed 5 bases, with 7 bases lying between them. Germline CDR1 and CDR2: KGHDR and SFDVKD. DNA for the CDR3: TGTGCCACCAGTGATTTATGGACTGAGACCCAGTACTTC. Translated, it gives CATSDLWTETQYF.

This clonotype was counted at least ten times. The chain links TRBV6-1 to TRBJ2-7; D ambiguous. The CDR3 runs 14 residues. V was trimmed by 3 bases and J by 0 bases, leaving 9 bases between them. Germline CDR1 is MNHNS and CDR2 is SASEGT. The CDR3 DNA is TGTGCCAGCAGTGAGATCTGGAGCTCCTACGAGCAGTACGTC. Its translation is CASSEIWSSYEQYV.

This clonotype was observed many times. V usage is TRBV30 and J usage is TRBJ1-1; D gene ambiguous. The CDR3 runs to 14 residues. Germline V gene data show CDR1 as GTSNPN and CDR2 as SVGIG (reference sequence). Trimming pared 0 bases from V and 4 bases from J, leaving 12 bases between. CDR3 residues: CAWSVVVQFTEAFF. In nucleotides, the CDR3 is TGTGCCTGGAGTGTGGTGGTACAGTTCACTGAAGCTTTCTTT.

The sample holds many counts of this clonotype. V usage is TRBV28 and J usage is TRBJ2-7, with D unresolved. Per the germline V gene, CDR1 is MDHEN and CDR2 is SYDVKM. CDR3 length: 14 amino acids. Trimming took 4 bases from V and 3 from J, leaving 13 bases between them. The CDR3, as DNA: TGTGCCAGCAGTTCAATCGCAAAACTCTACGAGCAGTACGTC. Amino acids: CASSSIAKLYEQYV.

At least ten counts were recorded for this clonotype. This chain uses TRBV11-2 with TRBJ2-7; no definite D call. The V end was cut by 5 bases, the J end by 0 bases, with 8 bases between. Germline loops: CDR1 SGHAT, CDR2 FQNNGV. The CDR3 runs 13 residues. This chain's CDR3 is CASSPGDSYEQYV. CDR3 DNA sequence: TGTGCCAGCAGCCCCGGAGACTCCTACGAGCAGTACGTC.

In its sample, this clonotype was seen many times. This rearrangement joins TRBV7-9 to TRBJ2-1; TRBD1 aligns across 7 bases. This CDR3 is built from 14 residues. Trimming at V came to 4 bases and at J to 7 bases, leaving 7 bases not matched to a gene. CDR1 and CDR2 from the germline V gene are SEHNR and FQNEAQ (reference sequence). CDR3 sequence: CASSWDSSWNEQFF. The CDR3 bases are TGTGCCAGCAGCTGGGACAGCTCGTGGAATGAGCAGTTCTTC.

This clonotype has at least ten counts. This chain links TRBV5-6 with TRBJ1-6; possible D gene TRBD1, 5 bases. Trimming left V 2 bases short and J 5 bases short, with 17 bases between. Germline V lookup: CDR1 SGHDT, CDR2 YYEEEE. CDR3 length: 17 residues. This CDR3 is CASSFAGAGSHNSPLHF. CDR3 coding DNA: TGTGCCAGCAGCTTCGCGGGCGCAGGGTCCCATAATTCACCCCTCCACTTT.

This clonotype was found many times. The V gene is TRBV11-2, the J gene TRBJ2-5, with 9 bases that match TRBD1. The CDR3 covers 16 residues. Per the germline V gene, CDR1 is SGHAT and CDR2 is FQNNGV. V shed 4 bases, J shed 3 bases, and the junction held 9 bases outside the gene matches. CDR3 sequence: CASSSRDRVKKETQYF. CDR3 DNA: TGTGCCAGCAGCTCCCGGGACAGGGTGAAGAAAGAGACCCAGTACTTC.

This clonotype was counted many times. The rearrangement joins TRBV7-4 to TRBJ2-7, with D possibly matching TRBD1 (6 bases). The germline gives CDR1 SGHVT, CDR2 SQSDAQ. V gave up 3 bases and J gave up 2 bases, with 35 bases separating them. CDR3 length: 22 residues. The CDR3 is CASSFTANIEKGVKAWAYEQYF. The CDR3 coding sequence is TGTGCCAGCAGCTTCACCGCCAACATAGAAAAGGGGGTAAAGGCCTGGGCCTACGAGCAGTACTTC.

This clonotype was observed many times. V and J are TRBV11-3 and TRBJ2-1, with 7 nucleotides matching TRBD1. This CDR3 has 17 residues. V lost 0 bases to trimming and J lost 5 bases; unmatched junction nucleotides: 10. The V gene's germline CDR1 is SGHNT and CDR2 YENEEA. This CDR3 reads CASSLDHSFDRDNEQFF. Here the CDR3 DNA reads TGTGCCAGCAGCTTAGACCACTCTTTCGACAGGGACAATGAGCAGTTCTTC.

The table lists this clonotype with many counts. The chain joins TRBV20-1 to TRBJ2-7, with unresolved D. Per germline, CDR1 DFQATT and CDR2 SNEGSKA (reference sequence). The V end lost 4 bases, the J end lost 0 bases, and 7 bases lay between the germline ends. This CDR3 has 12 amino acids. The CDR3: CSAIGRSYEQYV. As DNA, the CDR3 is TGCAGTGCTATAGGCCGCTCCTACGAGCAGTACGTC.

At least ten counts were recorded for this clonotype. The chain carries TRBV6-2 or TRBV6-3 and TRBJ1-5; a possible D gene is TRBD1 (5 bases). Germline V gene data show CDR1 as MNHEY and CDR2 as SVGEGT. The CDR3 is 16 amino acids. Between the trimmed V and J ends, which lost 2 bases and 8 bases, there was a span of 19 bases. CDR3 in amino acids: CASSYPIGATLEPQHF. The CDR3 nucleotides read TGTGCCAGCAGTTACCCAATCGGGGCCACCTTAGAGCCCCAGCATTTT.

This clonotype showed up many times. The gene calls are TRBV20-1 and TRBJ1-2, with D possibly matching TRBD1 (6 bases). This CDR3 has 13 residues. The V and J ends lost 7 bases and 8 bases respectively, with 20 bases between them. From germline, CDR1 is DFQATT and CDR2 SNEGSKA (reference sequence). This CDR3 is CSGASRGRGGYTF. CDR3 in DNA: TGCAGTGGAGCATCCCGGGGGCGCGGGGGCTACACCTTC.

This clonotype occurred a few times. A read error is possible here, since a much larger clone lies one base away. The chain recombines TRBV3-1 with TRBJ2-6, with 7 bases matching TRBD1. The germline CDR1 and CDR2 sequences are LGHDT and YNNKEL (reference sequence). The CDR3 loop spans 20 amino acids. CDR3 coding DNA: TGTGCCACCAGCCAAGATCCGGGCACAGGGGCGACCTCTGGGGCCAACGTCCTGACTTTC. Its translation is CATSQDPGTGATSGANVLTF.